This T cell receptor (beta chain) is drawn from a study of shared clonotypes between healthy human individuals. Terminally differentiated effector memory CD45RA+ cells were left out of the naive CD8 fraction, which was CD45RO-negative and positively selected for CCR7. TCRdb's copy holds only in-frame clones and misses some; the assay was immunoSEQ multiplex PCR. Of some 740,000 clones detected, approximately 92% appear once; the ten largest clones hold approximately 25%. What was sequenced was naive CD8+ T cells sorted from blood. The TCR originated in a young man in good health.

CDR3 residues: CASRAGEKLFF. DNA for the CDR3: TGTGCCAGTAGGGCGGGGGAAAAACTGTTTTTT. The chain is built from TRBV19 and TRBJ1-4, with D uncertain. Trimming took off 6 bases at V and 8 bases at J, with 7 bases between the two ends. Germline V gene lookup returns CDR1 LNHDA and CDR2 SQIVND (reference sequence). The CDR3 spans 11 residues.